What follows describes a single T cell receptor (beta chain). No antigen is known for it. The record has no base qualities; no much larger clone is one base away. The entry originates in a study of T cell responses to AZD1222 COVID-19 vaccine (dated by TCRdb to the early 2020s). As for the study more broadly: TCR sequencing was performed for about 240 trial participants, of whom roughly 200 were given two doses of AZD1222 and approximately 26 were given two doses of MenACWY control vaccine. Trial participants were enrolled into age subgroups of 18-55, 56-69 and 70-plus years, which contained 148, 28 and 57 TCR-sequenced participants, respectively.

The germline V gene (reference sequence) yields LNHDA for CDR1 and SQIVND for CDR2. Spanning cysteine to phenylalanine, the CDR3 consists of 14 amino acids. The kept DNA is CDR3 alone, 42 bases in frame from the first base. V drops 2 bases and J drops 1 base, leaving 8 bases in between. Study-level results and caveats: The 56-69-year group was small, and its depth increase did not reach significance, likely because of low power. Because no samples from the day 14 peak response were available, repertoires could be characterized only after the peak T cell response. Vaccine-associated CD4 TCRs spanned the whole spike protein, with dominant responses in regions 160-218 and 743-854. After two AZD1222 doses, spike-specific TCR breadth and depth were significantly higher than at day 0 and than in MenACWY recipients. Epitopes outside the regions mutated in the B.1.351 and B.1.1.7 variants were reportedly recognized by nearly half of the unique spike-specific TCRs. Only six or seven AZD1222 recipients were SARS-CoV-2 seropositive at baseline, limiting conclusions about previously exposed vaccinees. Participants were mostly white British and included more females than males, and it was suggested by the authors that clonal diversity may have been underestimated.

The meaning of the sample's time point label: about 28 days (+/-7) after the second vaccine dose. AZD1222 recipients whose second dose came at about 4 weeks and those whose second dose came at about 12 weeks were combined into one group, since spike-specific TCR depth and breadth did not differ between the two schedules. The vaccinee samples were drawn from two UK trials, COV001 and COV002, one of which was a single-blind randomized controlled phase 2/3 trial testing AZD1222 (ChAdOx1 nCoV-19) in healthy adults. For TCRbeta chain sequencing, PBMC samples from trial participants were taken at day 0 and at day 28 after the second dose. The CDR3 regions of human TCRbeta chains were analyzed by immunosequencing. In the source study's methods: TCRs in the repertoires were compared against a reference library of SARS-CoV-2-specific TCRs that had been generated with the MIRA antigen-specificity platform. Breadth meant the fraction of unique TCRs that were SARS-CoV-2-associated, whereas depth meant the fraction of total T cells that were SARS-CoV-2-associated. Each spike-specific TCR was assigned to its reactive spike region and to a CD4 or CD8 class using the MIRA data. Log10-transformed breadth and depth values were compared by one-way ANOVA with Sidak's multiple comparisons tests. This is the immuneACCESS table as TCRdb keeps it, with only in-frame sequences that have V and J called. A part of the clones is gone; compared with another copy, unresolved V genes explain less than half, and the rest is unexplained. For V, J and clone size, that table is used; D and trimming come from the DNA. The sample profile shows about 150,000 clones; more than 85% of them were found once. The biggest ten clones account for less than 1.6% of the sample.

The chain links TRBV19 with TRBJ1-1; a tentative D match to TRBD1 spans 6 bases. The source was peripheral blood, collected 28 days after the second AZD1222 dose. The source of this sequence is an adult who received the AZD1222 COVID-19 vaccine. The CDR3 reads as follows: CASSITGTNTEAFF. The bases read TGTGCCAGTAGTATAACAGGGACGAACACTGAAGCTTTCTTT.